The sequence of this T cell receptor (beta chain) was determined in a study of blood T cell repertoires in COVID-19. Study background: Samples of COVID-19 (acute and convalescent) were obtained from the United States, Italy and Spain. PBMCs, B-cell-depleted T cells, or T cells were the source of the cDNA or gDNA that made up the material.

In the original processing: Amplification of reference gene primers provided the estimated nucleated cell counts. The repertoire was sequenced with immunoSEQ multiplex PCR; TCRdb's copy has only in-frame clones and lacks some. V and J calls and clone size are copied from that table; D and trimming were computed from the DNA. The data show some 390,000 clones, with around nine tenths seen just once and 3% held by the top ten. Trimming removed 3 bases at V and 6 bases at J, with 13 bases between. Germline V gene sequence: CDR1 SGHNT, CDR2 YYREEE (reference sequence). CDR3 length: 14 amino acids. The chain links TRBV5-4 to TRBJ2-1, with D possibly TRBD2 on 5 matching bases. The sequenced sample was peripheral blood. The receptor was derived from a human donor in a cohort sampled during active COVID-19. CDR3 nucleotides: TGTGCCAGCAGCTCATCGATCCGGGGCAATGAGCAGTTCTTC. It specifies CASSSSIRGNEQFF.